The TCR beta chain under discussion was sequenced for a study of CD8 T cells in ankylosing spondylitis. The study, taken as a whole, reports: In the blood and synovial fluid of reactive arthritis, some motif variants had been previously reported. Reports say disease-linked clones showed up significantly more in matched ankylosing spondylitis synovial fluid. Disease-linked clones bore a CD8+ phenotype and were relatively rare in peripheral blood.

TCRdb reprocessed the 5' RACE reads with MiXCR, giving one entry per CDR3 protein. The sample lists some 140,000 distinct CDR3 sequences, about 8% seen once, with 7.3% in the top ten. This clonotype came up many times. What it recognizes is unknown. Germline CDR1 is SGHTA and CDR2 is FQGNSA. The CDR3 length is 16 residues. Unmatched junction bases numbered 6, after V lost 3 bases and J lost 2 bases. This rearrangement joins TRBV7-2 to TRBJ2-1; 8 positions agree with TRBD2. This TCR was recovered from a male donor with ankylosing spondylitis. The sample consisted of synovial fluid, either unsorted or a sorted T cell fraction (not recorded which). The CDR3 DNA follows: TGTGCCAGCAGCTTCACTAGCGGTGGGACCTACAATGAGCAGTTCTTC. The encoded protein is CASSFTSGGTYNEQFF.